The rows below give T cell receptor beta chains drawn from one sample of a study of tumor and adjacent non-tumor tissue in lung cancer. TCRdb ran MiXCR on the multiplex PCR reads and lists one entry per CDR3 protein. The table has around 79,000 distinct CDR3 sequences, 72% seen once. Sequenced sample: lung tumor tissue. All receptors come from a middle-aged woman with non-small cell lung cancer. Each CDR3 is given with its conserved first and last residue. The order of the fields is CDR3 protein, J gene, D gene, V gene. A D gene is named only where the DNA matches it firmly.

CDR3: CASSPRFAVVGSVGSYEQYF
J: TRBJ2-7
D: NA
V: TRBV7-8

CDR3: CSASFSSGRIGSTNTQYF
J: TRBJ2-3
D: NA
V: TRBV20-1

CDR3: CASSPLGGGEGRSPPHF
J: TRBJ1-6
D: NA
V: TRBV7-9

CDR3: CGSSLVDAYEQYF
J: TRBJ2-7
D: NA
V: TRBV12-3/TRBV12-4

CDR3: CASSLVRWAGLAGARGGDTQYF
J: TRBJ2-3
D: TRBD2
V: TRBV7-8

CDR3: CNVVWDTPQETQYF
J: TRBJ2-5
D: NA
V: TRBV29-1

CDR3: CASSVYSSSYNSPLQF
J: TRBJ1-6
D: NA
V: TRBV6-1

CDR3: CASRRRGRSQEIQYF
J: TRBJ2-5
D: NA
V: TRBV6-6

CDR3: CANSLDGAENMQYF
J: TRBJ2-3
D: NA
V: TRBV5-6

CDR3: CVSSYDPGGGINEQFF
J: TRBJ2-1
D: TRBD2
V: TRBV6-2/TRBV6-3

CDR3: CASSFLGGSNSPLHF
J: TRBJ1-6
D: NA
V: TRBV5-8

CDR3: CASNLGLRGYTF
J: TRBJ1-2
D: NA
V: TRBV28

CDR3: CDSNLDLASGGTQYF
J: TRBJ2-5
D: NA
V: TRBV11-2

CDR3: CASSQATGALTVTQYF
J: TRBJ2-3
D: NA
V: TRBV4-2

CDR3: CASPSCFLDNEQLF
J: TRBJ2-1
D: NA
V: TRBV6-5

CDR3: CASSPRELITLIPETQYF
J: TRBJ2-5
D: TRBD2
V: TRBV7-2

CDR3: CGSSLSVPPTGDNEQFF
J: TRBJ2-1
D: TRBD1
V: TRBV11-1

CDR3: CSVPLVAGREQYF
J: TRBJ2-7
D: NA
V: TRBV20-1

CDR3: CASSQMGGWETQYF
J: TRBJ2-5
D: NA
V: TRBV7-9

CDR3: CASIRGRTGGIEAFF
J: TRBJ1-1
D: TRBD1
V: TRBV6-5

CDR3: CASSESPDAFVNLAKNIQYF
J: TRBJ2-4
D: NA
V: TRBV6-1

CDR3: CASRPLGSYEMYF
J: TRBJ2-7
D: NA
V: TRBV6-5

CDR3: CATAQGAGAEQFF
J: TRBJ2-1
D: TRBD1
V: TRBV4-1

CDR3: CASSLGTSGGAYNKQFF
J: TRBJ2-1
D: TRBD2
V: TRBV11-2

CDR3: CTSGTGLLLYF
J: TRBJ2-7
D: NA
V: TRBV10-2

CDR3: CTSSPWGNTEAFF
J: TRBJ1-1
D: NA
V: TRBV11-2

CDR3: CASSLGGPDTQYF
J: TRBJ2-3
D: NA
V: TRBV28

CDR3: CASSSHGQANYGYTF
J: TRBJ1-2
D: TRBD1
V: TRBV12-3/TRBV12-4

CDR3: CANSLALGNNSALHF
J: TRBJ1-6
D: NA
V: TRBV11-2

CDR3: CASSESTGSGSLVEQYF
J: TRBJ2-7
D: TRBD2
V: TRBV2

CDR3: CASSKQEGSEQSDTQYF
J: TRBJ2-3
D: NA
V: TRBV21-1

CDR3: CANSFMDWTSSYNEQFF
J: TRBJ2-1
D: NA
V: TRBV11-1

CDR3: CASNLGGRRGSSYNEQFF
J: TRBJ2-1
D: NA
V: TRBV14

CDR3: CASRSGTSPWQYFF
J: TRBJ2-7
D: NA
V: TRBV28

CDR3: CASSQPGLAGGYPYKQYF
J: TRBJ2-7
D: TRBD2
V: TRBV5-1